This TCR beta chain was identified during a study of human T cells and chemical hapten exposure. Whole-study context: Sensitizing treatment utilized 2% DPC over an approximately 2 cm by approximately 2 cm portion of upper inner arm skin. The upper back received 0.01% DPC by patch testing, with results read at 6 days. Study results and limitations: DPC sensitization produced no change in TCRs with frequency above 1 in 1000.

TCRdb reprocessed the RACE reads with MiXCR, giving one entry per CDR3 protein. Of a few hundred thousand distinct CDR3 sequences in the sample, more than 6.5% were seen once. Per the germline V gene, CDR1 is MDHEN and CDR2 is SYDVKM. This CDR3 comprises 12 residues. Remarks on this clonotype: Its antigen is undetermined. The junction departs from germline at one end; a sequencing error may be responsible.

Documented time point: pre-sensitization, week 0. Treatment here: therapeutic diphenylcyclopropenone sensitization with weekly scalp DPC. Researchers extracted total RNA from unfractionated whole blood. J is TRBJ2-1 and V is TRBV28; D is undetermined. The material was whole blood, obtained in connection with sensitization to the hapten diphenylcyclopropenone (DPC). The TCR sequence derives from a woman in her thirties or forties with alopecia areata. Some clones in this sample may be carry-over from other donors' samples. Here the CDR3 reads CASSLLPNKQFF. As DNA, the CDR3 is TGTGCCAGCAGTTTATTACCCAATAAGCAGTTCTTC.